Sequencing of this T cell receptor (beta chain) was carried out in a study of blood T cell repertoires in COVID-19. Turning to the study itself: Some COVID-19 samples were acute and others convalescent; all came from the United States, Italy and Spain. The analysed material was cDNA or gDNA that came from T cells, B-cell-depleted T cells, or PBMCs.

Authors' analysis steps: Reference gene primer amplification gave nucleated cell count estimates. Here immunoSEQ multiplex PCR was the method, and the copy in TCRdb shows in-frame clones only, minus some. The D gene and trimming were derived from the DNA, and the V and J assignments and clone size from that table. The data show about 88,000 clones, 55% to 80% seen once. CDR3 length: 15 residues. Germline CDR1 reads SGHTA; CDR2 reads FQGNSA. Trimming left V 5 bases short and J 3 bases short, with 15 bases between. The chain uses TRBV7-2 and TRBJ2-3; D gene unclear. The specimen sequenced was peripheral blood. This clonotype originated in a woman in her fifties or sixties in a cohort sampled during active or convalescent COVID-19. The CDR3 DNA is TGTGCCAGCAGCAATTGGATGAGCGAAACAGATACGCAGTATTTT. Translated, it gives CASSNWMSETDTQYF.